Presented here are 15 T cell receptor beta chains from one specimen sequenced in a study of CD8+CD57+ T cells in acquired aplastic anemia. CDR3 and TCR beta VDJ profiling relied on a genomic DNA template. TCRdb itself ran the reads through MiXCR, one entry per CDR3 protein. Among about 260,000 distinct CDR3 sequences listed, 70% to 85% were seen once. CD8+CD57+ cell expansion had been shown by flow cytometry in patients chosen for sequencing. Specimen: sorted CD4+, CD8+, or CD8+CD57+ T cells (not recorded which) from PBMCs. The receptors come from a human donor with aplastic anemia.

The rearrangement links TRBV7-9 to TRBJ1-1; D unresolved. Per the germline V gene, CDR1 is SEHNR and CDR2 is FQNEAQ (reference sequence). Trimming left V 4 bases short and J 8 bases short, with 26 bases between. The CDR3 runs to 17 residues. CDR3 bases: TGTGCCAGCAGCTCCGCAGCTACGCAGTACCTTGGCCCAGAAGCTTTCTTT. Translation: CASSSAATQYLGPEAFF.

The sample holds one count of this clonotype. The rearrangement links TRBV20-1 to TRBJ1-6; D gene unclear. There are 13 residues in the CDR3. Deletions cut 5 bases from V and 0 bases from J, with 5 bases between. CDR1 and CDR2 (germline): DFQATT, SNEGSKA (reference sequence). The CDR3 coding sequence is TGCAGTGCTCTAAGCTCCTATAATTCACCCCTCCACTTT. Translation gives CSALSSYNSPLHF.

Only one count was recorded for this clonotype. The chain uses TRBV7-8 and TRBJ2-5; possibly TRBD2 for D (6 bases). Germline CDR1 and CDR2: SGHVS and FQNEAQ. V was clipped by 1 base and J by 8 bases, with 23 bases between them. The CDR3 sequence is 17 residues long. The CDR3 protein is CASSLDRSGGAQYTQYF. In DNA form, the CDR3 reads TGTGCCAGCAGCTTAGATCGGAGCGGCGGGGCGCAGTATACCCAGTACTTC.

The genes are TRBV7-8 and TRBJ2-1, with a tentative D call TRBD1 (7 bases). The V gene's germline CDR1 is SGHVS and CDR2 FQNEAQ. The CDR3 loop spans 16 amino acids. The ends were cut back, 5 bases at V and 8 bases at J, with 22 bases in the middle. The CDR3 protein is CASSQGGGHGKHEQFF. The CDR3 nucleotides are TGTGCCAGCAGCCAGGGGGGCGGTCACGGTAAGCATGAGCAGTTCTTC.

This clonotype occurred a few times. The gene calls are TRBV5-1 and TRBJ1-1, with a weak D call TRBD1 (6 bases). V was pared by 4 bases and J by 4 bases, with 23 bases between. CDR3 length equals 17 residues. Germline CDR1 and CDR2: SGHRS and YFSETQ. The CDR3 region is CASSPRQVQLVGTEAFF. The CDR3 DNA reads TGCGCCAGCAGCCCAAGACAGGTTCAATTAGTAGGCACTGAAGCTTTCTTT.

A word on this clonotype: One junction end disagrees with the germline gene, perhaps due to a read error. The V call is TRBV7-8, the J call TRBJ2-3; weak D call: TRBD2 (5 bases). Per germline, CDR1 SGHVS and CDR2 FQNEAQ. The CDR3 has 13 residues. CDR3 DNA sequence: TGTGCCAGCAGGGTCACGGGAAGAGCCGATAAGCATTTT. Protein product: CASRVTGRADKHF.

This sequence joins TRBV2 and TRBJ1-1; D is possibly TRBD1 (5 bases). CDR1 is SNHLY, CDR2 FYNNEI, per germline. V was shortened by 3 bases and J by 0 bases, with 17 bases between the two germline ends. This CDR3 spans 17 amino acids. The CDR3 DNA sequence: TGTGCCAGCAGTGATTCGGGGGGGGGTTACATGAACACTGAAGCTTTCTTT. This gives the protein CASSDSGGGYMNTEAFF.

About this clonotype: The CDR3 ends on some other residue instead of the conserved phenylalanine or tryptophan, so this is likely a read error. Because the CDR3's place on the DNA is in doubt, the DNA is left out and the CDR3 is given as listed by TCRdb. V usage is TRBV2 and J usage is TRBJ2-3; the table assigns TRBD1, which was not confirmed against the DNA. The CDR3 comprises 14 residues, both ends counted. The germline V gene has CDR1 SNHLY and CDR2 FYNNEI. The CDR3 sequence is CASNSKVETQSLGP.

On this clonotype itself: Since no conserved phenylalanine or tryptophan closes the CDR3, a read error is the likely cause. The DNA is omitted, as the CDR3 cannot be located on it reliably, and the CDR3 follows TCRdb's listing. The chain has TRBV7-9 and TRBJ1-1. Germline values: CDR1 SEHNR, CDR2 FQNEAQ (reference sequence). Termini included, the CDR3 measures 13 amino acids. CDR3: CASSSPWGEQSFG.

This clonotype showed up just a few times. The rearrangement uses TRBV7-9 and TRBJ2-7; 7 nucleotides align to TRBD2. Germline V CDR1 and CDR2: SEHNR, FQNEAQ (reference sequence). V dropped 3 bases and J dropped 4; count of bases not matched to a gene: 18. CDR3 length equals 18 residues. CDR3 residues: CASSFHRSGAGDEYEQYV. For the CDR3, the DNA is TGTGCCAGCAGCTTTCATCGAAGCGGGGCGGGCGATGAGTACGAGCAGTACGTC.

Concerning this clonotype itself: One end of the junction does not line up with germline, which may come from a read error. The chain links TRBV11-2 to TRBJ1-2, with D hard to call. Germline assignment: CDR1 SGHAT and CDR2 FQNNGV. The CDR3 is 16 amino acids. The CDR3 reads CASSPDTRNSYDGYTF. For the CDR3, the DNA is TGCGCCAGCAGCCCTGATACCCGGAACAGCTATGATGGCTACACCTTC.

The V gene is TRBV2, the J gene TRBJ1-2; 8 bases map to TRBD1. J gave up 2 bases and V 6 bases, and 5 bases lay outside the gene matches. CDR3 length equals 14 residues. Germline V gene sequence: CDR1 SNHLY, CDR2 FYNNEI. CDR3 loop: CASRGGDRNYGYTF. DNA of the CDR3: TGTGCCAGCAGGGGGGGGGACAGGAACTATGGCTACACCTTC.

This chain uses TRBV7-9 with TRBJ2-5; tentative D call: TRBD2 (6 bases). Germline CDR1 reads SEHNR; CDR2 reads FQNEAQ (reference sequence). This CDR3 contains 15 residues. Between the trimmed V and J ends, which lost 5 bases and 6 bases, there was a span of 19 bases. In nucleotides, the CDR3 is TGTGCCAGCAGCCACGGGAGCGGCTACCAGCAGACCCAGTACTTC. Protein: CASSHGSGYQQTQYF.

The gene calls are TRBV7-2 and TRBJ2-7; D is perhaps TRBD1 or TRBD2 (6 bases each). The germline gives CDR1 SGHTA, CDR2 FQGNSA. Trimming pared 1 base from V and 2 bases from J, leaving 15 bases between. The CDR3 is 16 amino acids. The CDR3 sequence is CASSLVRGVAAYEQYF. CDR3 nucleotide sequence: TGTGCCAGCAGCTTAGTAAGGGGGGTGGCAGCCTACGAGCAGTACTTC. Filled out from reference TRBV7-2 and TRBJ2-7, the complete variable domain reads GAGVSQSPSNKVTEKGKDVELRCDPISGHTALYWYRQSLGQGLEFLIYFQGNSAPDKSGLPSDRFSAERTGGSVSTLTIQRTQQEDSAVYLCASSLVRGVAAYEQYFGPGTRLTVT.

In the case of this clonotype: The conserved phenylalanine or tryptophan normally closing the CDR3 is absent here, so this likely arose from a read error. The limits of the CDR3 on the DNA are not certain, so only TCRdb's listed CDR3 is given. The rearrangement joins TRBV7-9 to TRBJ2-1. CDR1 is SEHNR and CDR2 is FQNEAQ in the germline V gene (reference sequence). Ends included, the CDR3 has 13 residues. CDR3 sequence: CASSSADTQYFFP.